Below are 2 T cell receptor beta chains sequenced from a single sample in a study of T cells in Graves' hyperthyroidism and ophthalmopathy. TCR beta CDR3 regions were amplified from RNA. The HTBI primer set drove a first-round RT-PCR of the TCR CDR3. TCRdb analysed the multiplex PCR reads with MiXCR anew, one entry per CDR3 protein. This sample has 500,000 to 700,000 distinct CDR3 sequences, with 16% found just once. The sequenced material came from blood. The receptors derive from a woman aged 18 to 35 with Graves' hyperthyroidism.

This clonotype was seen a few times. The J gene is TRBJ2-7, the V gene TRBV28; 11 bases line up with TRBD1. The V segment lost 10 bases and the J segment 7 bases; nucleotides outside the gene matches: 9. Germline V lookup: CDR1 MDHEN, CDR2 SYDVKM. The CDR3 sequence is 13 residues long. The CDR3 loop is CATRGTGGWEQYF. CDR3 coding DNA: TGTGCCACTAGGGGGACAGGGGGATGGGAGCAGTACTTC.

V and J are TRBV4-2 and TRBJ1-2; 9 nucleotides match TRBD1. The CDR3 has 16 amino acids. The V gene's germline CDR1 is LGHNA and CDR2 YNFKEQ. V lost 9 bases, J lost 0 bases, and 11 bases stayed unmatched. The CDR3 DNA follows: TGTGCCAGTACCCACCCGGGACAGGGTCCTAACTATGGCTACACCTTC. Translated: CASTHPGQGPNYGYTF.